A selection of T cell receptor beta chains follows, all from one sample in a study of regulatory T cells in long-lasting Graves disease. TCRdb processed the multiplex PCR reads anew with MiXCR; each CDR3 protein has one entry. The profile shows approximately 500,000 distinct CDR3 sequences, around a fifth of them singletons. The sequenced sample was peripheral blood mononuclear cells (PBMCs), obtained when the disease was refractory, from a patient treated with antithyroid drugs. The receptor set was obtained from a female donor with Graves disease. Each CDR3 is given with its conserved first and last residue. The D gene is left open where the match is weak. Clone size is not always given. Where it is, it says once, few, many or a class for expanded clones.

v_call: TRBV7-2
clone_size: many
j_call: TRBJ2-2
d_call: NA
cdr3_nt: TGTGCCAGCAGCTTAGGCCCCCCCGGGGCCGGGGAGCTGTTTTTT
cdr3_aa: CASSLGPPGAGELFF

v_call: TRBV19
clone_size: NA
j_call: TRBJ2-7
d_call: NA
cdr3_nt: TGTGCCAGTAGTATAGAACAGGGTAGGGTCTACGAGCAGTACTTC
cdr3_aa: CASSIEQGRVYEQYF

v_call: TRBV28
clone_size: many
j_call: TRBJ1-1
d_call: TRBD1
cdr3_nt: TGTGCCAGCAGTTTCGGACAGGCTAAAACTTTCTTT
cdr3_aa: CASSFGQAKTFF

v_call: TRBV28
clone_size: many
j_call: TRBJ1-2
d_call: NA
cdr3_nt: TGTGCCAGCAGTTTAAATGGGGACTATGGCTACACCTTC
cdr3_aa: CASSLNGDYGYTF

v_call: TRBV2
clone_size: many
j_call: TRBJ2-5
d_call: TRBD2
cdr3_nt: TGCGCCAGCAGCGCCGGGACTAGCGGCCAAGAGACCCAGTACTTC
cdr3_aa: CASSAGTSGQETQYF

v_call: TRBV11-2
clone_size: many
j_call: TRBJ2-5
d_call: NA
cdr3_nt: TGTGCCAGCAGCTTAGAAATCTCCCAAGAGACCCAGTACTTC
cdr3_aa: CASSLEISQETQYF

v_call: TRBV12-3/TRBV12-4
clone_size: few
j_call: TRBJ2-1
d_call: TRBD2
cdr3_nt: TGTGCCAGCAGCCAGACTAGCGGGAGTAGGTATGAGCAGTTCTTC
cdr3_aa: CASSQTSGSRYEQFF

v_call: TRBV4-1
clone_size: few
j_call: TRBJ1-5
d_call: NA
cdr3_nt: TGCGCCAGCAGCAACCTGGGGAATAGCAATCAGCCCCAGCATTTT
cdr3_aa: CASSNLGNSNQPQHF

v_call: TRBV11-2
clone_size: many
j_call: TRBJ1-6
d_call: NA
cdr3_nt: TGTGCCAGCAGCCCTCAGGACACAGATTCACCCCTCCACTTT
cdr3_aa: CASSPQDTDSPLHF

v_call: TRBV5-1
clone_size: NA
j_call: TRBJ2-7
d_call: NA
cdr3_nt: TGCGCCAGCAGCTTGGCCGACGGCTACGAGCAGTACTTC
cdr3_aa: CASSLADGYEQYF

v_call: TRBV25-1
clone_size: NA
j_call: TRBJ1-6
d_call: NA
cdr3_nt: TGTGCCAGCAGTGAACCAGGACCTAATTCACCCCTCCACTTT
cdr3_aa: CASSEPGPNSPLHF

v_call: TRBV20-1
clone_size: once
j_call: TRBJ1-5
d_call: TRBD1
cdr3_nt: TGCAGTGCTGGGACAGGGGCGAGCAATCAGCCCCAGCATTTT
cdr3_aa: CSAGTGASNQPQHF

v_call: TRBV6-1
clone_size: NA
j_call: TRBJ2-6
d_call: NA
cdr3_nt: TGTGCCAGCAGTCATGGGGGCTCTGGGGCCAACGTCCTGACTTTC
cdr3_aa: CASSHGGSGANVLTF

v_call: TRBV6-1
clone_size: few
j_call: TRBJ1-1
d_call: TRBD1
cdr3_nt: TGTGCCAGCAGTAACCCGGGGACAGGGGCCTTGAACACTGAAGCTTTCTTT
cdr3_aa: CASSNPGTGALNTEAFF

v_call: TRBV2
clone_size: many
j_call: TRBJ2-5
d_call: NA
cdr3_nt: TGTGCCAGCGGCAGGAGAGAGACCCAGTACTTC
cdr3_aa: CASGRRETQYF

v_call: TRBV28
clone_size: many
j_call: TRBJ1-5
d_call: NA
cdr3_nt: TGTGCCAGCAGTCTCCAGGTTAGCAATCAGCCCCAGCATTTT
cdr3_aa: CASSLQVSNQPQHF

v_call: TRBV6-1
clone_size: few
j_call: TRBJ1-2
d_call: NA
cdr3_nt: TGTGCCAGCAGTCAAGACAGATTAAACTATGGCTACACCTTC
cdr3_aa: CASSQDRLNYGYTF

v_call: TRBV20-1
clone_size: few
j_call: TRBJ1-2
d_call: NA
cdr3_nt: TGCAGTGCTAGACTCGGTCGGTATGGCTACACCTTC
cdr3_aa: CSARLGRYGYTF

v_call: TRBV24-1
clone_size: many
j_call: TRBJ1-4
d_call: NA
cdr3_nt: TGTGCCACCAGTGACAAGAGGGAGGGCGAAAAACTGTTTTTT
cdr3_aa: CATSDKREGEKLFF

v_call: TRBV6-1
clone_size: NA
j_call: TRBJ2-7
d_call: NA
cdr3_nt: TGTGCCAGCAGTGAATGGGGCGGCTCCTACGAGCAGTACTTC
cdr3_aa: CASSEWGGSYEQYF

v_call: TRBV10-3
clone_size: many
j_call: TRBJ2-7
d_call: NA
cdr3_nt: TGTGCCATCAGTGAGGCCCACCGTACTGCCTCCTACGAGCAGTACTTC
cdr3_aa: CAISEAHRTASYEQYF

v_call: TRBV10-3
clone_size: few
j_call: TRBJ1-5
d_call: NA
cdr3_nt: TGTGCCAACCAACAGGGAAAGAATCAGCCCCAGCATTTT
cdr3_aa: CANQQGKNQPQHF

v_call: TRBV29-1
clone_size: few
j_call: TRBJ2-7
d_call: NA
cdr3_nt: TGCAGCGCCACGGACAGCCTCGAGCAGTACTTC
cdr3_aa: CSATDSLEQYF

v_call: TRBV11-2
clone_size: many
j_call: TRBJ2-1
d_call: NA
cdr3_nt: TGTGCCAGCAGGCGACCGGGACGAGCAATGAATGAGCAGTTCTTC
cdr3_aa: CASRRPGRAMNEQFF

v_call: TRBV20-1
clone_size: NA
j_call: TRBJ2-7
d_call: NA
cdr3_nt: TGCAGTGCTAGCGTAGTTTCCCAAGACCTTATCTACGAGCAGTACTTC
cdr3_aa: CSASVVSQDLIYEQYF

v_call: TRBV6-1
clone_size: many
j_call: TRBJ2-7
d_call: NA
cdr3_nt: TGTGCCAGCAGCCCCCCGGCAGCCCAGGACTACGAGCAGTACTTC
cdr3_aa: CASSPPAAQDYEQYF

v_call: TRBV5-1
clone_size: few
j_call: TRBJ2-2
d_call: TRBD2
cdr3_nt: TGCGCCAGCAGCAGGGGACTAGCGGTTTCGGGCGGGGAGCTGTTTTTT
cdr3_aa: CASSRGLAVSGGELFF

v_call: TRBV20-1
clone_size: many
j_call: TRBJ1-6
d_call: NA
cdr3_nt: TGCAGTGCTAGAGATGGCGCAGGGCTAAATTCACCCCTCCACTTT
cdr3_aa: CSARDGAGLNSPLHF

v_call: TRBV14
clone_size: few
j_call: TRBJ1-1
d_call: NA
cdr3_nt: TGTGCCAGCAGCCAAGATCTATGGGGCGCCGACACTGAAGCTTTCTTT
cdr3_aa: CASSQDLWGADTEAFF

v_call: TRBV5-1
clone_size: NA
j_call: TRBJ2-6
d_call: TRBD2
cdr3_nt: TGCGCCAGCAGCCCTGGGACTAGCGGCCTCAGCTCTGGGGCCAACGTCCTGACTTTC
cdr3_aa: CASSPGTSGLSSGANVLTF

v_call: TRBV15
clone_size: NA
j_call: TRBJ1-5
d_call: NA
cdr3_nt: TGTGCCACCAGCAGAGTACAGGGTACCCAGCCCCAGCATTTT
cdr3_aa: CATSRVQGTQPQHF

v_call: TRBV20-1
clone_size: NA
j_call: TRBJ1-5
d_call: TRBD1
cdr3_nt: TGCAGTGCTACCCGACATTCAGGGGGTAATCAGCCCCAGCATTTT
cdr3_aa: CSATRHSGGNQPQHF

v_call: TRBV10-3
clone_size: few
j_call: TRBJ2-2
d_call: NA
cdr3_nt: TGTGCCATCAGGGGCGATGTGGGACCGAACACCGGGGAGCTGTTTTTT
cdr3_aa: CAIRGDVGPNTGELFF

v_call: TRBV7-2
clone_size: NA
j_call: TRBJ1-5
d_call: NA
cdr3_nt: TGTGCCAGCAGCTTAGATCGAGCCAAGGGCAATCAGCCCCAGCATTTT
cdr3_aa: CASSLDRAKGNQPQHF

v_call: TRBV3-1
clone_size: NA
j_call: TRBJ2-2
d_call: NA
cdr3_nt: TGTGCCAGCAGCCAAGCCCCAGGCACCGGGGAGCTGTTTTTT
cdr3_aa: CASSQAPGTGELFF

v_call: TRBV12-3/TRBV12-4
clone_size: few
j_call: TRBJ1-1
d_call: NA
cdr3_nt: TGTGCCAGCACCCCCGGGCTACAAGGGGAAGCTTTCTTT
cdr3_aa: CASTPGLQGEAFF

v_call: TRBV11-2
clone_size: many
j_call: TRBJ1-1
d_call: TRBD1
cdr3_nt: TGTGCCAGCAGCTTAGATAGCTCGACAGGGTCGGGAGCTTTCTTT
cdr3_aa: CASSLDSSTGSGAFF

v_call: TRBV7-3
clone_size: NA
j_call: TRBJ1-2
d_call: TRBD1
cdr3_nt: TGTGCCAGCAGCCCCATTGGGACAGGGGGGCATGGCTACACCTTC
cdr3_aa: CASSPIGTGGHGYTF

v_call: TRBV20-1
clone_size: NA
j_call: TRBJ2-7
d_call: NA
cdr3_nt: TGCAGTGCAATCAAAACAGGGACCTCCTACGAGCAGTACTTC
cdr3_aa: CSAIKTGTSYEQYF

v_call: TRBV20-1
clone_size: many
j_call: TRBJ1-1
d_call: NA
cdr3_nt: TGCAGTGCCAAATCCCCGGAGGTAGGGAGGGTGAACACTGAAGCTTTCTTT
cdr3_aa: CSAKSPEVGRVNTEAFF

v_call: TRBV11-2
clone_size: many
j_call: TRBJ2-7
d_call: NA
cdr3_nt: TGTGCCAGCAGCTATACACGGGATTACGAGCAGTACTTC
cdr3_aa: CASSYTRDYEQYF

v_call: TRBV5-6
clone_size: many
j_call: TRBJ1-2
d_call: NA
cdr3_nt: TGTGCCAGCAGCCTAGGACTGACCCCTAACTATGGCTACACCTTC
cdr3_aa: CASSLGLTPNYGYTF

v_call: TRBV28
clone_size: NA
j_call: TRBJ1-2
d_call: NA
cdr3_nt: TGTGCCAGCAGGAAAACAGGGTTTTTAAGTTATGGCTACACCTTC
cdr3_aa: CASRKTGFLSYGYTF

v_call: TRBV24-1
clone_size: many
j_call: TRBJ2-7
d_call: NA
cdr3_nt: TGTGCCACCAGTGAACCCGACCCAGGTGGCGAGCAGTACTTC
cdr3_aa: CATSEPDPGGEQYF

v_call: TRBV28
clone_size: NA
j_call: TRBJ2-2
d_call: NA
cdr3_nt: TGTGCCAGCAGTTCGGTTGGCGTCAGCACCGGGGAGCTGTTTTTT
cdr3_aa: CASSSVGVSTGELFF

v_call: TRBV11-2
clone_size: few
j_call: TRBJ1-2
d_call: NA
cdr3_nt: TGTGCCAGCAGACATCCCATAACGGGAAATGGCTACACCTTC
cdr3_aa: CASRHPITGNGYTF